This T cell receptor (beta chain) was identified during a study of long-term antiretroviral therapy in people with HIV (dated by TCRdb to 2022 to 2024). About the full investigation: The earliest samples were collected roughly a decade before the 2015 WHO recommendation for immediate ART, at a time when ART was usually postponed until CD4 counts fell. From some 30 adults with confirmed HIV infection, the cohort provided 192 cryopreserved PBMC samples, gathered serially across a mean of approximately six years (range 1-12). A retrospective serial study tested whether ART initiation and durable HIV suppression were associated with changes in peripheral blood TRB repertoire composition and diversity. Among the 30 to 35 participants with HIV, around 10 were female. No cross-contamination during QIAcube processing was seen in test extractions of a monoclonal T-cell line run alongside around 30 polyclonal samples.

Inclusion was restricted to participants for whom at least one PBMC sample before ART initiation and at least two post-ART samples were available. Treatment was received in the United States of America by all participants with HIV. Before DNA extraction, cryopreserved samples of roughly 0.85-10 million PBMC were thawed and washed. At the time of the earliest PBMC sample, participants with HIV were aged between roughly 23 and 60 years. Per participant, PBMC samples came from 1-4 timepoints prior to ART initiation and 2-8 timepoints following ART initiation, for a median of 7 samples. For every participant, serial HIV viral load, CD4+ T-cell count, ART history and demographic data were obtained. Genomic DNA was extracted from unsorted PBMC with a Qiagen kit on a QIAcube, with processing performed in batches of 12 samples. Including the terminal cysteine and phenylalanine, the CDR3 comprises 14 residues. Of the read, only the CDR3 DNA is kept; its 42 bases are in frame from base 1. CDR1 is given as SGHTA and CDR2 as FQGNSA, both from the germline V gene. Trimming costs V 3 bases and J 4 bases, and their ends lie 12 bases apart.

Remarks on this clone: What antigen it recognizes has not been identified. No much larger clone is present one base from it, and per-base qualities are unavailable.

The immunoSEQ hsTCRB v3.0 assay was used at survey level resolution to sequence the TRB variable region. TRB sequencing targeted a depth of roughly 35,000-55,000 T-cell genomes per sample. An Illumina MiSeq with a v3 150-cycle kit was used to sequence the pooled TRB libraries. The study's own analysis went as follows. Repertoire analysis was run in R within a reproducible Nextflow workflow that covered QC, data transformation and analysis. LymphoSeq2, an R package for exploring AIRR-Seq data, was used to implement the custom analyses. After excluding several samples that yielded fewer than 5000 total TRB sequences, some 190 HIV repertoires remained for analysis. Among the 180 or so HIV repertoires that were kept, around 60 were collected before ART initiation and about 130 were collected after ART initiation. Repertoires were downsampled to 5000 TRB nucleotide sequences, with summary statistics averaged over 100 downsampling iterations. Only TRB sequences with CDR3 regions of at least seven amino acids were retained for analysis. Two measures captured diversity: a Shannon entropy-derived clonality score and the Gini coefficient. In the repertoire networks, any two of the top 5000 CDR3 amino acid sequences were connected whenever the two sequences differed by an edit distance of one. GLIPH2 predicted antigen specificity groups and MHC restriction for TRB CDR3 amino acid sequences. CDR3 amino acid sequences were matched against VDJdb and McPAS-TCR to flag known CMV, EBV, HIV or tissue antigen associations. Pre-ART, post-ART and control groups were compared with Wilcoxon signed-rank tests and Holm-Bonferroni correction. The immuneACCESS repertoire file appears here via TCRdb, limited to in-frame rearrangements. These files lack a portion of the clones; in checked studies, under half of the deficit traces to unresolved V genes, and the cause of the others is not known. Clone size and the V and J calls come from that table; the DNA yielded D and trimming. The sample table holds tens of thousands of clones, of which more than 85% were seen once. The leading ten clones occupy around 6% of the sample.

What the work shows at the level of the full study, not this receptor alone: Starting ART was linked to a significant rise in TRB diversity, yet even with long-term ART the diversity remained significantly lower than in transplant donor controls. Inferences about post-ART repertoire changes were limited because no data were available on ART adherence, viral resistance or therapy changes. Expanded TRB clones identified before ART initiation dominated the repertoire at all time points, although this dominance fluctuated and declined in many PLHIV after ART. Owing to limited PBMC availability, only the TCR beta chain was sequenced, without alpha chain pairing. HIV repertoires had narrower CDR3 length ranges than controls, and the network structure suggested an antigen-experienced repertoire that shifted only slightly toward naive after ART. Unsorted PBMC were profiled instead of sorted CD4+ and CD8+ T cells because pre-ART samples had limited cell numbers. The samples were dated from 2004 to 2017, and the ART regimens that were used may be less effective than current ART regimens.

The receptor chain draws on TRBV7-2 and TRBJ1-1; the D gene cannot be named for sure. This receptor was identified in a woman in her forties with HIV. The source material was unsorted PBMCs, sampled roughly 6.3 years after starting antiretroviral therapy. This receptor carries the CDR3 CASSFTNSGTEAFF. The DNA sequence is TGTGCCAGCAGCTTTACCAATTCTGGCACTGAAGCTTTCTTT.